The following is a TCR beta chain sequence with its context. The antigen is undetermined. The method was immunoSEQ multiplex PCR; TCRdb's version includes in-frame clones alone and lacks a portion of them. The sample has 150,000 to 200,000 clones; roughly 91% are singletons. These data originate in a study of T cell responses to AZD1222 COVID-19 vaccine. Study-level results: Reports indicate that nearly half of spike-specific TCRs are directed at unmutated variant regions. Two AZD1222 doses significantly raised spike-specific TCR breadth and depth over controls.

This CDR3 comprises 15 residues. Germline-derived CDR1 and CDR2 are SGHTA and FQGNSA. V gave up 6 bases and J gave up 0 bases, with 11 bases separating them. This chain joins TRBV7-2 and TRBJ2-2; no clear D. This TCR was sampled from an adult in good health. The sample here was peripheral blood, taken on day 0 of AZD1222 vaccination. The CDR3 region is CASRATNANTGELFF. The CDR3 nucleotides read TGTGCCAGCAGAGCGACAAATGCGAACACCGGGGAGCTGTTTTTT. Full variable domain (outside the CDR3, taken from reference TRBV7-2 and TRBJ2-2): GAGVSQSPSNKVTEKGKDVELRCDPISGHTALYWYRQSLGQGLEFLIYFQGNSAPDKSGLPSDRFSAERTGGSVSTLTIQRTQQEDSAVYLCASRATNANTGELFFGEGSRLTVL.